The 9 T cell receptor beta chains below all came from one sample that was sequenced in a study of T cells after yellow fever vaccination. TCRdb fed the 5' RACE reads into MiXCR, producing one record per CDR3 protein. The data show 200,000 to 250,000 distinct CDR3 sequences, 6.9% seen once. The starting material was CD4+ T cells sorted from PBMCs, obtained 15 days after the yellow fever booster vaccination. Source of these receptors: a man aged 25 to 40 who received the YFV17D yellow fever vaccine.

The V gene is TRBV2, the J gene TRBJ2-3; D is uncertain. CDR1 is SNHLY, CDR2 FYNNEI, per germline. The CDR3 spans 13 residues. Trimming left V 7 bases short and J 2 bases short, with 10 bases between. CDR3 loop: CASKIDITDTQYF. CDR3 nucleotides: TGTGCCAGCAAAATTGACATCACAGATACGCAGTATTTT.

V is TRBV6-2 or TRBV6-3 and J is TRBJ1-5, with unresolved D. Germline-derived CDR1 and CDR2 are MNHEY and SVGEGT. The V end was cut by 7 bases, the J end by 1 base, with 8 bases between. This CDR3 is built from 13 residues. The CDR3: CASTEWSNQPQHF. The DNA for the CDR3 is TGTGCCAGCACCGAGTGGAGCAATCAGCCCCAGCATTTT.

This rearrangement joins TRBV15 to TRBJ2-1, with D uncertain. The CDR3 has 13 residues. Germline V gene sequence: CDR1 LNHNV, CDR2 YYDKDF (reference sequence). Trimming pared 5 bases from V and 6 bases from J, leaving 11 bases between. CDR3: CATSERNGNEQFF. The CDR3 bases are TGTGCCACCAGCGAGAGGAATGGCAATGAGCAGTTCTTC.

This clonotype was detected many times. This chain uses TRBV29-1 with TRBJ2-2; D could derive from TRBD1 or TRBD2 (5 bases each). Trimming took off 6 bases at V and 2 bases at J, with 10 bases between the two ends. The CDR3 totals 13 residues. Germline V gives CDR1 SQVTM, CDR2 ANQGSEA. This chain's CDR3 is CSVLGRNTGELFF. The DNA of the CDR3 is TGCAGCGTGCTGGGACGCAACACCGGGGAGCTGTTTTTT.

Points on this clonotype: The conserved final phenylalanine or tryptophan is absent from the CDR3, which likely points to a read error. The V and J genes are TRBV20-1 and TRBJ1-3, with 9 bases fitting TRBD1. The V segment lost 3 bases and the J segment 1 base; nucleotides outside the gene matches: 1. This CDR3 is 14 amino acids long. Looked up from germline, CDR1 is DFQATT and CDR2 is SNEGSKA (reference sequence). DNA of the CDR3: TGCAGTGCTAGCGACAGGGGGTCTGGAAACACCATATATCTT. As protein: CSASDRGSGNTIYL.

The sample holds a few counts of this clonotype. The chain combines TRBV7-2 with TRBJ2-1, with D perhaps TRBD2 (6 bases). V shed 6 bases and J shed 1 base, with 19 bases lying between them. The CDR3 is made up of 17 amino acids. Germline V gene data show CDR1 as SGHTA and CDR2 as FQGNSA. The CDR3 region has the DNA TGTGCCAGCAGTCTGGCCGAACTAGCCCTTTCCTACAATGAGCAGTTCTTC. It is translated as CASSLAELALSYNEQFF. Supplemented by reference TRBV7-2 and TRBJ2-1, the full variable domain reads GAGVSQSPSNKVTEKGKDVELRCDPISGHTALYWYRQSLGQGLEFLIYFQGNSAPDKSGLPSDRFSAERTGGSVSTLTIQRTQQEDSAVYLCASSLAELALSYNEQFFGPGTRLTVL.

This clonotype was detected ten times or more. The chain has TRBV7-2 and TRBJ2-3; the D call may be TRBD1 or TRBD2 (5 bases each). Germline CDR1 SGHTA, CDR2 FQGNSA. The germline V and J ends were trimmed by 5 bases and 1 base, with 10 bases remaining between them. The CDR3 loop spans 14 amino acids. The DNA of the CDR3 is TGTGCCAGCAGCCGTGTGGGGGGCACAGATACGCAGTATTTT. Protein: CASSRVGGTDTQYF. The full variable domain, in which reference TRBV7-2 and TRBJ2-3 provide the parts outside the CDR3, is GAGVSQSPSNKVTEKGKDVELRCDPISGHTALYWYRQSLGQGLEFLIYFQGNSAPDKSGLPSDRFSAERTGGSVSTLTIQRTQQEDSAVYLCASSRVGGTDTQYFGPGTRLTVL.

This chain connects TRBV7-2 to TRBJ2-7; 8 nucleotides align to TRBD2. With V trimmed by 1 base and J by 9 bases, 8 bases remained unmatched. The CDR3 runs to 14 residues. Germline lookup yields CDR1 SGHTA and CDR2 FQGNSA. In nucleotides, the CDR3 is TGTGCCAGCAGCTTAGGAGGGCGGGAGGTTGTGCAGTACTTC. Protein: CASSLGGREVVQYF.

This clonotype was found many times. This chain joins TRBV5-1 and TRBJ2-3; TRBD1 is a possible D gene (5 bases). Germline V gene lookup returns CDR1 SGHRS and CDR2 YFSETQ. This CDR3 spans 13 amino acids. The germline V and J ends were trimmed by 5 bases and 8 bases, with 15 bases remaining between them. Here the CDR3 reads CASRGEPSPTQYF. The CDR3 bases are TGCGCCAGCAGAGGGGAACCGTCCCCTACGCAGTATTTT.